This TCR beta chain was obtained from a study of spatial heterogeneity in lung cancer. About the research overall: Available PBMC from follow-up, collected a median of around two years after resection, underwent sequencing.

Time point given: blood at routine non-recurrence follow-up after resection. The CDR3 extends over 18 amino acids. J gave up 4 bases and V 5 bases, and 15 bases lay outside the gene matches. Germline V lookup: CDR1 SGHTA, CDR2 FQGNSA. From the 5' RACE reads, TCRdb called clonotypes with MiXCR, one entry per CDR3 protein. Among more than 15,000 distinct CDR3 sequences listed, over 8% were seen once. There are many counts of this clonotype. This chain connects TRBV7-2 to TRBJ2-5; 11 nucleotides agree with TRBD2. This material consisted of PBMCs, taken at follow-up. The origin of this receptor is a female donor with early-stage non-small cell lung cancer. For the CDR3, the DNA is TGTGCCAGCAGCGGCGGGACTAGCGGATCTGTCGCGGGAGAGACCCAGTACTTC. It translates to CASSGGTSGSVAGETQYF.